The clone carrying this T cell receptor beta chain was observed a single time. Its antigen is undetermined. Sequencing was performed with immunoSEQ multiplex PCR; in TCRdb, only in-frame clones are kept and a portion is missing. The table includes 7,500 to 9,500 clones, 66% detected once. This record belongs to a study of OX40 agonist ivuxolimab in advanced cancers. Study results and limitations: Among the lowest levels of clonal expansion were found in partial responders at 0.1-3.0 mg/kg.

Per germline, CDR1 MDHEN and CDR2 SYDVKM. The CDR3 contains 17 residues. With 3 bases clipped from V and 0 bases from J, the junction kept 11 bases outside the gene matches. The TCR was taken from an adult with an advanced solid tumor such as melanoma, head and neck, liver or kidney cancer. The chain recombines TRBV28 with TRBJ2-7, with 7 nucleotides matching TRBD1. The input for sequencing was CD4+ or CD8+ T cells sorted from blood, taken in a trial of the OX40 agonist ivuxolimab. CDR3: CASSFVRETGTSYEQYF. The CDR3 DNA reads as TGTGCCAGCAGTTTCGTGAGAGAGACAGGGACCTCCTACGAGCAGTACTTC.